This TCR beta chain was profiled in a study of CD8+ T cells in alopecia areata. As concerns this clone: The antigen is not known.

Once RNA had been extracted, it was reverse transcribed into cDNA to act as the sequencing template. Generated by immunoSEQ multiplex PCR, the TCRdb table keeps only in-frame clones and is missing some. Altogether hundreds of thousands of clones are present, around 67% being singletons, with the ten largest covering 1.2%. Germline V gene sequence: CDR1 GTSNPN, CDR2 SVGIG (reference sequence). This CDR3 region has 13 residues. V was shortened by 2 bases and J by 6 bases, with 11 bases between the two germline ends. Study-wide results and limits: In scalp samples, resident alphabeta T cells of normal skin are also sequenced.

The specimen comprised CD4+ T cells sorted from blood, sampled at week 0. This chain links TRBV30 with TRBJ1-3, with unresolved D. This receptor was taken from a human donor with alopecia areata. CDR3 amino acids: CAWSLTLENTIYF. CDR3 sequence (DNA): TGTGCCTGGAGTTTGACTCTGGAAAACACCATATATTTT.